The 7 T cell receptor beta chains below were found in one sample sequenced in a study of prognosis after radiotherapy for stage I lung cancer. Two rounds of multiplex PCR amplified TCR beta CDR3 from genomic DNA. Gene-specific TRBV and TRBJ primers were used in PCR round one. TCRdb called the multiplex PCR reads again in MiXCR, with one record for every CDR3 protein. The table shows fewer than 40,000 distinct CDR3 sequences, with under 40% occurring only once. The sample consisted of PBMCs, taken before or after stereotactic body radiation therapy (not recorded which). Source of these receptors: a donor older than 45 with non-small cell lung cancer.

With respect to this clonotype: A read error may be the cause here, since a much bigger clone is one base away. The gene calls are TRBV18 and TRBJ2-1; no definite D call. The CDR3 has 13 amino acids. CDR1 and CDR2 (germline): KGHSH, LQKENI. Trimming stripped 5 bases from V and 6 bases from J, with 11 bases between. CDR3 residues: CASSVTAANEQFF. For the CDR3, the DNA is TGTGCCAGCTCAGTGACTGCGGCCAATGAGCAGTTCTTC.

Concerning this clonotype: A far larger clone is just one base off, so this is likely a read error. The chain is built from TRBV6-2 or TRBV6-3 and TRBJ1-1; TRBD1 agrees at 9 bases. The germline gives CDR1 MNHEY, CDR2 SVGEGT. Trimming at V came to 7 bases and at J to 4 bases, leaving 13 bases not matched to a gene. The CDR3 loop spans 16 amino acids. CDR3 in DNA: TGTGCCAGCACACCTAGGACAGGGGTCTTTGGCACTGAAGCTTTCTTT. It specifies CASTPRTGVFGTEAFF.

This clonotype was picked up a small number of times. The chain has TRBV7-2 and TRBJ2-1; possibly TRBD2 for D (6 bases). Germline V gene sequence: CDR1 SGHTA, CDR2 FQGNSA. Trimming pared 5 bases from V and 3 bases from J, leaving 14 bases between. The CDR3 is 15 residues long. Here the CDR3 DNA reads TGTGCCAGCAGCCTAGACGGGGGAAGCTACAATGAGCAGTTCTTC. It is translated as CASSLDGGSYNEQFF.

Many counts were recorded for this clonotype. The genes are TRBV20-1 and TRBJ1-1; D gene unclear. Germline V lookup: CDR1 DFQATT, CDR2 SNEGSKA (reference sequence). The CDR3 has 13 amino acids. V lost 6 bases, J lost 0 bases, and 11 bases lay in between. This CDR3 reads CSARRALNTEAFF. CDR3 nucleotides: TGCAGTGCGAGGCGGGCCTTGAACACTGAAGCTTTCTTT.

A note on this clonotype: At one of its ends the junction is not consistent with the germline gene, which may arise from a read error. In nucleotides, the CDR3 is TGTGCCAACAGTCACCGGGACAGGGGTAGGTCCGGGGAGCTGTTTTTT. Translating gives CANSHRDRGRSGELFF. V and J are TRBV25-1 and TRBJ2-2; 10 bases fit TRBD1. Germline assignment: CDR1 MGHDK and CDR2 SYGVNS. The CDR3 loop spans 16 amino acids.

This clonotype was recorded many times. V and J are TRBV6-4 and TRBJ1-4; D is undetermined. The germline V gene has CDR1 MRHNA and CDR2 SNTAGT. Trimming removed 0 bases from V and 14 bases from J, with 7 bases in between. The CDR3 is 11 amino acids. The CDR3 protein is CASSDSRGLFF. Written as DNA, the CDR3 is TGTGCCAGCAGTGACTCGAGAGGCCTGTTTTTT.

This clonotype was detected many times. One junction end does not reproduce the germline sequence, and a read error may be involved. This rearrangement joins TRBV7-7 to TRBJ2-5; D is possibly TRBD2 (5 bases). CDR1 is SSHAT and CDR2 is FNYEAQ in the germline V gene (reference sequence). This CDR3 has 14 amino acids. CDR3 nucleotides: TGTGCTAGCAGCCGTGACACGGGGTCGGAGACCCAGTACTTC. Amino acid sequence: CASSRDTGSETQYF.